This TCR beta chain was captured in a study of blood T cells in healthy people across ages. Background on the study: Per two T cells, template switching captured roughly one barcoded beta molecule.

Peripheral blood was drawn, around 9.4 milliliters per donor. V lost 1 base, J lost 4 bases, and 6 bases stayed unmatched. CDR3 size: 16 residues. Germline V gene sequence: CDR1 DFQATT, CDR2 SNEGSKA (reference sequence). Sample-barcoded 5' priming and a J-beta primer mix drove a second PCR of about 6 to 12 cycles. TCRdb itself ran the 5' RACE reads through MiXCR, one entry per CDR3 protein. This sample has 1.5 million to 2 million distinct CDR3 sequences; roughly 32% occur once, and the top ten carry 10% to 12%. Sequencing input: blood. The chain combines TRBV20-1 with TRBJ2-6, with 8 bases lining up with TRBD1. This receptor was obtained from a woman in her thirties in good health. CDR3 amino acids: CSARARQGTGANVLTF. The CDR3 DNA reads as TGCAGTGCTAGAGCCAGACAGGGGACCGGGGCCAACGTCCTGACTTTC.